This T cell receptor beta chain is drawn from a study of cytomegalovirus exposure and HLA in healthy donors. A word on this clone: Its antigen is currently unknown.

This CDR3 has 15 residues. The ends were cut back, 4 bases at V and 1 base at J, with 15 bases in the middle. Germline V lookup: CDR1 SGHNT, CDR2 YYREEE (reference sequence). PCR primers comprised 60 Vbeta and 13 Jbeta primers. Libraries were prepared by immunoSEQ multiplex PCR; TCRdb keeps only in-frame clonotypes and omits some of them. The sample comprises roughly 150,000 clones, around 70% of which are singletons, and around 1.6% rests with the top ten. Study-level findings and limits: Per a later analysis, 15,000 to 20,000 TCR beta sequences showed association with HLA alleles at 0.05 false discovery rate. Because they were indistinguishable, some V segments, including TRBV6-2 and TRBV6-3, were excluded.

The sequence came from a woman between 25 and 40 years old in good health and CMV-seronegative. Sequencing was performed on PBMCs. The rearrangement links TRBV5-4 to TRBJ2-7; a weak D match, TRBD1 (6 bases). CDR3 DNA sequence: TGTGCCAGCAGCCTAACAGGGCTCGCTTCCTACGAGCAGTACTTC. This gives the protein CASSLTGLASYEQYF.